Listed here is a single T cell receptor beta chain. This specimen comes from a study of OX40 agonist ivuxolimab in advanced cancers. Trimming took 5 bases from V and 8 from J; bases not matched to a gene: 7. Germline loops: CDR1 SGHVS, CDR2 FQNEAQ. CDR3 size: 14 residues. This table comes from immunoSEQ multiplex PCR, and its TCRdb copy is limited to in-frame clones, with some not included. The sample carries 98,000 or so clones, more than 85% recorded once. The chain combines TRBV7-8 with TRBJ2-1; 9 bases map to TRBD1. The TCR was taken from an adult with an advanced solid tumor such as melanoma, head and neck, liver or kidney cancer. The material sequenced was CD4+ or CD8+ T cells sorted from blood, taken in a trial of the OX40 agonist ivuxolimab. CDR3 protein: CASSTRQGGDEQFF. CDR3 in DNA: TGTGCCAGCAGCACCCGACAGGGGGGGGATGAGCAGTTCTTC.